This T cell receptor beta chain was sequenced for a study of T cell responses to AZD1222 COVID-19 vaccine (dated by TCRdb to the early 2020s). In the study overall: AZD1222 recipients with second doses at about 4 weeks or about 12 weeks were pooled, because spike-specific TCR depth and breadth did not differ between schedules. TCR sequencing was performed for fewer than 250 trial participants, of whom roughly 200 were given two doses of AZD1222 and about 25 were given two doses of MenACWY control vaccine. Enrollment into the trials was organized by age into subgroups of 18-55, 56-69 and 70-plus years, and those subgroups contained roughly 150, 30 and 60 TCR-sequenced participants, respectively.

In the case of this clone: The specificity of this receptor is unknown. Within one base of it there is no much larger clone, and no base qualities were kept.

The time point label here, explained by the study, means: baseline before first vaccination. Samples from vaccinated people were obtained from the UK trials COV001 and COV002, which included a single-blind randomized controlled phase 2/3 trial of AZD1222 (ChAdOx1 nCoV-19) in healthy adults. Trial participant PBMC samples were collected at day 0 and day 28 after the second dose for TCRbeta chain sequencing. The CDR3 regions of human TCRbeta chains were analyzed by immunosequencing. On the authors' methods: TCRs in the repertoires were compared against a reference library of SARS-CoV-2-specific TCRs that had been generated with the MIRA antigen-specificity platform. Breadth was defined as the fraction of unique TCRs that were SARS-CoV-2-associated, and depth was defined as the fraction of total T cells that were SARS-CoV-2-associated. Each spike-specific TCR was assigned to its reactive spike region and to a CD4 or CD8 class using the MIRA data. Log10-transformed breadth and depth values were compared by one-way ANOVA with Sidak's multiple comparisons tests. Entries here come from immuneACCESS through TCRdb and include only in-frame sequences with V and J called. Some clones fail to appear in such tables; in the studies checked, an unresolved V gene covers under half of the shortfall, and the cause of the remainder is unknown. V and J calls and clone size are those listed in that table; D and trimming were worked out from the DNA. Here the sample has over 150,000 clones; approximately 90% occur a single time. About 3% of the sample is taken by the ten largest.

From the germline V gene (reference sequence), CDR1 is LNHDA and CDR2 is SQIVND. Trimming takes 5 bases off V and 1 base off J; junction bases not matched to a gene: 7. The CDR3, from cysteine to phenylalanine, totals 17 residues. The CDR3 DNA has 51 bases and is translated from base 1. The paper as a whole reports these results and caveats: The vaccine-associated CD4 TCRs covered the entire spike protein, and the dominant responses fell in regions 160-218 and 743-854. Conclusions about previously exposed vaccinees were limited because only six AZD1222 recipients were SARS-CoV-2 seropositive at baseline. Because no samples from the day 14 peak response were available, repertoires could be characterized only after the peak T cell response. Most participants were white British and females outnumbered males, and the authors suggested that clonal diversity may have been underestimated. Reportedly, close to half of the unique spike-specific TCRs recognized epitopes lying outside the regions that are mutated in the B.1.351 and B.1.1.7 variants. After two AZD1222 doses, spike-specific TCR breadth and depth were significantly higher than at day 0 and than in MenACWY recipients. The 56-69-year group was small, and its depth increase did not reach significance, likely because of low power.

This TCR derives from an adult in good health. Here the sequenced sample was peripheral blood, taken on day 0 of AZD1222 vaccination. The rearranged chain carries TRBV19 and TRBJ2-1, with TRBD1 identical over 11 junction bases. The CDR3: CASSPNGQGASYNEQFF. The nucleotides are TGTGCCAGTAGTCCCAACGGACAGGGGGCTTCCTACAATGAGCAGTTCTTC.